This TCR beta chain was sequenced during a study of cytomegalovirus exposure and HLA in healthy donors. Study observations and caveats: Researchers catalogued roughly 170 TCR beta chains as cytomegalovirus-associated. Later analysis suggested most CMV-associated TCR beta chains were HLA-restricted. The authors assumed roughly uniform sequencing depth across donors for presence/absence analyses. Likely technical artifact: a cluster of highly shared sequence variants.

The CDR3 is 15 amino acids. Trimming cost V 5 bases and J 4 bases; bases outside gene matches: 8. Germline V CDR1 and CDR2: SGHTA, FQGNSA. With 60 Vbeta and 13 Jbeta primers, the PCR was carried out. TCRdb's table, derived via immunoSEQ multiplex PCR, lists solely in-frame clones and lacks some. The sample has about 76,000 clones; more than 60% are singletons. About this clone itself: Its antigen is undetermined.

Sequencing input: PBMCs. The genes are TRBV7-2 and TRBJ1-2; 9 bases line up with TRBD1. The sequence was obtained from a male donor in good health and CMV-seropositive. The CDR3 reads CASSDQQGAGYGYTF. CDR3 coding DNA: TGTGCCAGCAGCGACCAACAGGGGGCGGGCTATGGCTACACCTTC.